One TCR beta chain is described in this entry. Its antigen is currently unknown. This entry belongs to a study of CD4 T cells in relation to SARS-CoV-2 and coronaviruses. On the study more broadly: PBMCs were cultured with antigen for roughly nine days before TCR beta sequencing.

The CDR3 is 16 amino acids. Deletions cut 7 bases from V and 7 bases from J, with 25 bases between. In germline, CDR1 is LNHDA, CDR2 SQIVND (reference sequence). Unexposed donor CD4+ T cells date from 2011-2018, before the COVID-19 pandemic. Isolation of CD4+ T cells took place after around eleven days in culture. Unexposed-donor CD4+ T cells were probed with SARS-CoV-2 S/N and four cold-coronavirus spikes, cells permitting. Points from the study as a whole: Pre-pandemic and post-infection samples never came from the same donor.

Profiled with immunoSEQ multiplex PCR; TCRdb holds only in-frame clones, not every one. The data hold approximately 20,000 clones, with 76% observed a single time. Sequencing was carried out using CD4+ T cells from PBMCs, cultured in vitro. This clonotype originated in a human donor in good health. The chain has TRBV19 and TRBJ1-2; D gene unclear. In nucleotides, the CDR3 is TGTGCCAGTACCGTGGGTCAGACTACCGTTACCGCTGGCTACACCTTC. Protein sequence: CASTVGQTTVTAGYTF.